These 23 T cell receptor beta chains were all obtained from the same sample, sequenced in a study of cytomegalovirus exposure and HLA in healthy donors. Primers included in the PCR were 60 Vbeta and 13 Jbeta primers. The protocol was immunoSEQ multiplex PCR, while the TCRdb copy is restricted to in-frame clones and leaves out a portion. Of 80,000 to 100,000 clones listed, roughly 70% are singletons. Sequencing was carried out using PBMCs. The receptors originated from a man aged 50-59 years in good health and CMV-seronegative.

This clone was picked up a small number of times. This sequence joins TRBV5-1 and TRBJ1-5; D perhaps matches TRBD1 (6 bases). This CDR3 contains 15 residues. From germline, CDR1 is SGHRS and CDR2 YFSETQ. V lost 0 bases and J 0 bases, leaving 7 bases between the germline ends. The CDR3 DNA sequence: TGCGCCAGCAGCTTGGAAGGGGGTAGCAATCAGCCCCAGCATTTT. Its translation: CASSLEGGSNQPQHF. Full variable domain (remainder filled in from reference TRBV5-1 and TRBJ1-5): KAGVTQTPRYLIKTRGQQVTLSCSPISGHRSVSWYQQTPGQGLQFLFEYFSETQRNKGNFPGRFSGRQFSNSRSEMNVSTLELGDSALYLCASSLEGGSNQPQHFGDGTRLSIL.

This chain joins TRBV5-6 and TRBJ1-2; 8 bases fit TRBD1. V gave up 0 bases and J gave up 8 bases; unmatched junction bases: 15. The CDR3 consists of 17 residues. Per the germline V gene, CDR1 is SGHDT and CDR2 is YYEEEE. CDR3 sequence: CASSLGGTGIITMGYTF. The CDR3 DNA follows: TGTGCCAGCAGCTTGGGAGGGACAGGTATAATAACTATGGGCTACACCTTC.

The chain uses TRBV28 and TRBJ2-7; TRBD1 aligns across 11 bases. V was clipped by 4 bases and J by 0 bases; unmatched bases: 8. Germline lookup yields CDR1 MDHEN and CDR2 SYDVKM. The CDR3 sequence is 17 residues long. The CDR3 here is CASSSGQGALSSYEQYF. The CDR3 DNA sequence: TGTGCCAGCAGTTCCGGACAGGGGGCTTTAAGCTCCTACGAGCAGTACTTC. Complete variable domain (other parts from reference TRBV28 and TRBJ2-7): DVKVTQSSRYLVKRTGEKVFLECVQDMDHENMFWYRQDPGLGLRLIYFSYDVKMKEKGDIPEGYSVSREKKERFSLILESASTNQTSMYLCASSSGQGALSSYEQYFGPGTRLTVT.

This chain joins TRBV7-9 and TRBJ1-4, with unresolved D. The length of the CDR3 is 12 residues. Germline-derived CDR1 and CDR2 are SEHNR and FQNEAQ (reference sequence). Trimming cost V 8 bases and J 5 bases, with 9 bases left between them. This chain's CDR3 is CASSSGNEKLFF. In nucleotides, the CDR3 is TGTGCCAGCTCGAGCGGGAATGAAAAACTGTTTTTT.

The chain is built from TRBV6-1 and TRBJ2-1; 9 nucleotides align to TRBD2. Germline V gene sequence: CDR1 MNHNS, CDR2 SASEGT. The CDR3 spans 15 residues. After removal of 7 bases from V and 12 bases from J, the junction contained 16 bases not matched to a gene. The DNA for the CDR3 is TGTGCCAGCACCGCGACGGGCGGGGGGGCAAAGCGGCAGTTCTTC. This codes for CASTATGGGAKRQFF.

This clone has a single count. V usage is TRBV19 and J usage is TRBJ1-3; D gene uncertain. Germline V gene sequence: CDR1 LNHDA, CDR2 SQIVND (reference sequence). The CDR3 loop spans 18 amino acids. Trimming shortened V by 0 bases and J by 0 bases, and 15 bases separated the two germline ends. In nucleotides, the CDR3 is TGTGCCAGTAGTATAGATCCGCGGGCAGGAGACTCTGGAAACACCATATATTTT. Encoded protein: CASSIDPRAGDSGNTIYF. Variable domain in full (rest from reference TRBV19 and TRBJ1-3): DGGITQSPKYLFRKEGQNVTLSCEQNLNHDAMYWYRQDPGQGLRLIYYSQIVNDFQKGDIAEGYSVSREKKESFPLTVTSAQKNPTAFYLCASSIDPRAGDSGNTIYFGEGSWLTVV.

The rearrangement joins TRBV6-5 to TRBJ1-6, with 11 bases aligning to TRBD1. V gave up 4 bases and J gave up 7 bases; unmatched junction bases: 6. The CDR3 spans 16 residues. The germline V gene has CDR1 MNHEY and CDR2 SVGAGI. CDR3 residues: CASSLGQGAGNSPLHF. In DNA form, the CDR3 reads TGTGCCAGCAGTTTAGGACAGGGGGCTGGCAATTCACCCCTCCACTTT.

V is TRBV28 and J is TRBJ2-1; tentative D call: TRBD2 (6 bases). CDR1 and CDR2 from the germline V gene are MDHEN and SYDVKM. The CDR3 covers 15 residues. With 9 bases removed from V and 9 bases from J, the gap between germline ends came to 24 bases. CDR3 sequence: CASQKPLPPGVEQFF. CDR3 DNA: TGTGCCAGTCAAAAACCCCTTCCCCCGGGGGTTGAGCAGTTCTTC. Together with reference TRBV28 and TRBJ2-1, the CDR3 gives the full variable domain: DVKVTQSSRYLVKRTGEKVFLECVQDMDHENMFWYRQDPGLGLRLIYFSYDVKMKEKGDIPEGYSVSREKKERFSLILESASTNQTSMYLCASQKPLPPGVEQFFGPGTRLTVL.

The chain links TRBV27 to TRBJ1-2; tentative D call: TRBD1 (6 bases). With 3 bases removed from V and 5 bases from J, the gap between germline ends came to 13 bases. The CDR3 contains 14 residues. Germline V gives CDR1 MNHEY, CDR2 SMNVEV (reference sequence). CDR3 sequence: CASSLSDRRYGYTF. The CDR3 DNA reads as TGTGCCAGCAGTTTGTCGGACAGAAGGTATGGCTACACCTTC.

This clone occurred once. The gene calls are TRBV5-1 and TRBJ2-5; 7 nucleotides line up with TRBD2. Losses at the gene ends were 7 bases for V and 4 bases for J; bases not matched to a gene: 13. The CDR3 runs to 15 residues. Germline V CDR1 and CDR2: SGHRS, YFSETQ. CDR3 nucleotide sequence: TGCGCCAGCGGCTCTTCGTCTGGGAGGGGAGAGACCCAGTACTTC. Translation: CASGSSSGRGETQYF.

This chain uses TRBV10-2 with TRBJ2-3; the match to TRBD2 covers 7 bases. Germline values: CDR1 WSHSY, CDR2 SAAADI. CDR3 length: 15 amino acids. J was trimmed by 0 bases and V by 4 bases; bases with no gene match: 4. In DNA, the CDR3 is TGCGCCAGCAGTGCACTAGCGACTAGCACAGATACGCAGTATTTT. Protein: CASSALATSTDTQYF.

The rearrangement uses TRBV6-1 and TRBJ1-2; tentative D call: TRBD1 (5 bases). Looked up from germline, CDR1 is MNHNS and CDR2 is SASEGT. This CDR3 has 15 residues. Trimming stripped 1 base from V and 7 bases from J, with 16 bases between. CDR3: CASSEEVRSRAGYTF. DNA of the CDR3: TGTGCCAGCAGTGAAGAGGTGCGGAGCAGGGCTGGCTACACCTTC.

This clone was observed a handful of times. CDR3 nucleotides: TGTGCCAGCAGCTTATACCGGGTCGAGAACACTGAAGCTTTCTTT. Translating it yields CASSLYRVENTEAFF. The J gene is TRBJ1-1, the V gene TRBV11-2; no firm D call. The CDR3 has 15 amino acids. Germline V lookup: CDR1 SGHAT, CDR2 FQNNGV. The V and J ends lost 2 bases and 1 base respectively, with 11 bases between them.

The CDR3: CASLESGSSNEQFF. CDR3 DNA: TGTGCCAGCCTGGAGAGCGGGAGTTCCAATGAGCAGTTCTTC. This chain joins TRBV2 and TRBJ2-1; the match to TRBD2 covers 8 bases. Germline lookup yields CDR1 SNHLY and CDR2 FYNNEI. V trimming: 8 bases; J trimming: 6 bases; junction bases outside the gene matches: 9. The CDR3 spans 14 residues.

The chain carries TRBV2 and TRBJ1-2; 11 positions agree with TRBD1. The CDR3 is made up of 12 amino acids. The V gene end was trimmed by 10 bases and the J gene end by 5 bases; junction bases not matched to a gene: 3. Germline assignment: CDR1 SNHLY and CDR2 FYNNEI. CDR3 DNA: TGTGCCAACGGACAGGGGGCTTATGGCTACACCTTC. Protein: CANGQGAYGYTF.

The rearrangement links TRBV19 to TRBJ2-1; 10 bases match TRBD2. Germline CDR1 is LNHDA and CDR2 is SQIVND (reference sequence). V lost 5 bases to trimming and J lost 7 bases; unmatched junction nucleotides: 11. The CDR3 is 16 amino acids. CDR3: CASSYSSGRARNEQFF. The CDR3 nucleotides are TGTGCCAGTAGTTACTCCAGCGGGAGGGCCAGGAATGAGCAGTTCTTC.

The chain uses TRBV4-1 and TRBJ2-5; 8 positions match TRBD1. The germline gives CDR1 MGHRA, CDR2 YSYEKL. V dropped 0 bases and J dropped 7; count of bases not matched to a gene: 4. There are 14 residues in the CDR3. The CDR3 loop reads CASSQDRGLGTQYF. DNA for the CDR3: TGCGCCAGCAGCCAAGACAGGGGGCTTGGGACCCAGTACTTC.

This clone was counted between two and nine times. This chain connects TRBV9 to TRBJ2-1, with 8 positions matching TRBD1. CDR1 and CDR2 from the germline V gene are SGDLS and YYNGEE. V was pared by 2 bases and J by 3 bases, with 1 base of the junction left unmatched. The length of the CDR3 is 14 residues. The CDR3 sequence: CASSVGTGYNEQFF. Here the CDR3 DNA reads TGTGCCAGCAGCGTCGGGACAGGCTACAATGAGCAGTTCTTC. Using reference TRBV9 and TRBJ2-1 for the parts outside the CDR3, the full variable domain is DSGVTQTPKHLITATGQRVTLRCSPRSGDLSVYWYQQSLDQGLQFLIQYYNGEERAKGNILERFSAQQFPDLHSELNLSSLELGDSALYFCASSVGTGYNEQFFGPGTRLTVL.

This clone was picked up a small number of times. In DNA, the CDR3 is TGTGCCAGCAGCGACGGCGGTACTAGCACAGATACGCAGTATTTT. Translation gives CASSDGGTSTDTQYF. J is TRBJ2-3 and V is TRBV9; unclear D gene. Looked up from germline, CDR1 is SGDLS and CDR2 is YYNGEE. There are 15 residues in the CDR3. The V end lost 3 bases, the J end lost 0 bases, and 11 bases lay between the germline ends.

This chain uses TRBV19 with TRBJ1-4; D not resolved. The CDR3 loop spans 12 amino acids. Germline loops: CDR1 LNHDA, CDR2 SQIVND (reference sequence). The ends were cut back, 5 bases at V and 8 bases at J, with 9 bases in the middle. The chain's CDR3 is CASSPREEKLFF. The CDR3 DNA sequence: TGTGCCAGTAGTCCACGGGAGGAAAAACTGTTTTTT.

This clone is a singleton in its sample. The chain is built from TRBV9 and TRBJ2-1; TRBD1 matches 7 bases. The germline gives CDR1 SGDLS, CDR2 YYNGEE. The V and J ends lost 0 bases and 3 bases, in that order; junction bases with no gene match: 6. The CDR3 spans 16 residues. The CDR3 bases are TGTGCCAGCAGCGTAGAAAGGGGGCGGGTCTACAATGAGCAGTTCTTC. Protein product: CASSVERGRVYNEQFF.

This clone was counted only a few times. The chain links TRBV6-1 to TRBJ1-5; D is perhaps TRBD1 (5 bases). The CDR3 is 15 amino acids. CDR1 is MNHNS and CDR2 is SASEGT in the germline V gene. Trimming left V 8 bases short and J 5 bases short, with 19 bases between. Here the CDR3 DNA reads TGTGCCAGCGGGACGGGTGCGGGGACTTATCAGCCCCAGCATTTT. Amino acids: CASGTGAGTYQPQHF.

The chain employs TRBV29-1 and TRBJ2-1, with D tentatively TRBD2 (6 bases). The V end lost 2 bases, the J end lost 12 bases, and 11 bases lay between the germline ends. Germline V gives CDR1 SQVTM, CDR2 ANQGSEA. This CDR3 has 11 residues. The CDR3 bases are TGCAGCGTTGAACTCGGGACTGCGCAGTTCTTC. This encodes CSVELGTAQFF.